The clone carrying this T cell receptor beta chain was seen repeatedly, ten times or more. The junction differs from germline at one of its ends, possibly a read error. The germline CDR1 and CDR2 sequences are SGHNT and YYREEE (reference sequence). The CDR3 totals 13 residues. The sample belongs to a study of early T cells in non-severe SARS-CoV-2 infection. TCRdb ran MiXCR on the 5' RACE reads and lists one entry per CDR3 protein. The sample has tens of thousands of distinct CDR3 sequences, around 3.6% seen once. This TCR was recovered from an adult who was a healthcare worker with PCR-confirmed SARS-CoV-2 infection or an uninfected control (not recorded which). Sequenced material: whole blood. The rearrangement links TRBV5-4 to TRBJ2-5; D ambiguous. DNA of the CDR3: TGTGCCAGCGGCTTTTCGGAGAGGGAGACCCAGTACTTC. It codes for CASGFSERETQYF.